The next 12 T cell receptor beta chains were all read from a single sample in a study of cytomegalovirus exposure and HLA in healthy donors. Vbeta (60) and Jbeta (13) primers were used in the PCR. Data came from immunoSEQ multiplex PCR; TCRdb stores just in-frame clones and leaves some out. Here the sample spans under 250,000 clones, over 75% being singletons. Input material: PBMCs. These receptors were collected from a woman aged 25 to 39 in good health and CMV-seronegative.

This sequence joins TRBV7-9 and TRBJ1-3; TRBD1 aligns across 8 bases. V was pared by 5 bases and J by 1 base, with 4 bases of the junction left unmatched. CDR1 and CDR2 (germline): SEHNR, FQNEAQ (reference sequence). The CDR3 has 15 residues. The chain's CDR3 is CASSQTGESGNTIYF. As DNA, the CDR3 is TGTGCCAGCAGCCAGACAGGGGAATCTGGAAACACCATATATTTT.

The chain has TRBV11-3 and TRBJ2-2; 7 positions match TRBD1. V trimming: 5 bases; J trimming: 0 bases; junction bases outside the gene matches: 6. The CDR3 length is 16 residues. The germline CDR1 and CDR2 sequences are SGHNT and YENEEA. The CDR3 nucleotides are TGTGCCAGCAGCACCATGACAGGGTCGAACACCGGGGAGCTGTTTTTT. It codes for CASSTMTGSNTGELFF.

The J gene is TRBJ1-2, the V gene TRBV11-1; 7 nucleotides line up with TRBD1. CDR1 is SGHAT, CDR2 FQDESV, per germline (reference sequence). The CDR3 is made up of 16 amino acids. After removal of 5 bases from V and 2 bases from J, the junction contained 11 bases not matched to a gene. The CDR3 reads CASSHRDREGNYGYTF. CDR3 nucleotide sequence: TGTGCCAGCAGCCACCGGGACAGAGAAGGGAACTATGGCTACACCTTC.

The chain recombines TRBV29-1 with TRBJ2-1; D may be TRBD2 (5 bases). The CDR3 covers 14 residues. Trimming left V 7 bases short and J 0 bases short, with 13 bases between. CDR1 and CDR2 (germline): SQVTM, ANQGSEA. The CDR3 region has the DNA TGCAGCGCCGTCCCACTAGACTCCTACAATGAGCAGTTCTTC. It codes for CSAVPLDSYNEQFF.

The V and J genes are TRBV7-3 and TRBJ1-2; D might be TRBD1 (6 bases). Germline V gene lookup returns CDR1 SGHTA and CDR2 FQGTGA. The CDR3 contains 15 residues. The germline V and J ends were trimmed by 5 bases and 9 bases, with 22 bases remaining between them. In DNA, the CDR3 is TGTGCCAGCAGCCGAACGGGGGGACCGGACAGCAGCTACACCTTC. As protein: CASSRTGGPDSSYTF. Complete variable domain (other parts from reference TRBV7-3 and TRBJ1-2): GAGVSQTPSNKVTEKGKYVELRCDPISGHTALYWYRQSLGQGPEFLIYFQGTGAADDSGLPNDRFFAVRPEGSVSTLKIQRTERGDSAVYLCASSRTGGPDSSYTFGSGTRLTVV.

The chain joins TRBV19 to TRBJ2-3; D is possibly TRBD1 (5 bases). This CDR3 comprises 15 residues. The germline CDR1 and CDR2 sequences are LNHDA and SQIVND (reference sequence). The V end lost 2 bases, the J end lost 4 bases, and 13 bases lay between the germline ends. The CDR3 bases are TGTGCCAGTAGTATACAGGGAACAGTTTCAGATACGCAGTATTTT. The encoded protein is CASSIQGTVSDTQYF.

The CDR3 sequence is CSVGTGDIQETQYF. CDR3 nucleotide sequence: TGCAGCGTTGGGACAGGAGATATTCAAGAGACCCAGTACTTC. The rearrangement links TRBV29-1 to TRBJ2-5, with 7 bases lining up with TRBD1. The CDR3 is made up of 14 amino acids. Germline CDR1 SQVTM, CDR2 ANQGSEA. V dropped 4 bases and J dropped 2; count of bases not matched to a gene: 7.

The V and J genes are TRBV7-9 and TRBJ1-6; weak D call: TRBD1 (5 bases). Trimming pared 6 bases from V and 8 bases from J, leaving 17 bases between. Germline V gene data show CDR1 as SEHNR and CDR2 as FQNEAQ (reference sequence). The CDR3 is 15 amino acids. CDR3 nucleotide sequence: TGTGCCAGCAGATCAACAGGCTGGAGCGATTCACCCCTCCACTTT. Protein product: CASRSTGWSDSPLHF. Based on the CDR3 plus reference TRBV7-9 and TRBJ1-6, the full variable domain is DTGVSQNPRHKITKRGQNVTFRCDPISEHNRLYWYRQTLGQGPEFLTYFQNEAQLEKSRLLSDRFSAERPKGSFSTLEIQRTEQGDSAMYLCASRSTGWSDSPLHFGNGTRLTVT.

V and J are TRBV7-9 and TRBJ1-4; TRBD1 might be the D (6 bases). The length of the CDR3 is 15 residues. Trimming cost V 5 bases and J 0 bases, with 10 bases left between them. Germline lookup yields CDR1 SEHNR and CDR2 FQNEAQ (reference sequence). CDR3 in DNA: TGTGCCAGCAGCACCGACAGGTCAACTAATGAAAAACTGTTTTTT. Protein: CASSTDRSTNEKLFF. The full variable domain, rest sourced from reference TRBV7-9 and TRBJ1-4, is DTGVSQNPRHKITKRGQNVTFRCDPISEHNRLYWYRQTLGQGPEFLTYFQNEAQLEKSRLLSDRFSAERPKGSFSTLEIQRTEQGDSAMYLCASSTDRSTNEKLFFGSGTQLSVL.

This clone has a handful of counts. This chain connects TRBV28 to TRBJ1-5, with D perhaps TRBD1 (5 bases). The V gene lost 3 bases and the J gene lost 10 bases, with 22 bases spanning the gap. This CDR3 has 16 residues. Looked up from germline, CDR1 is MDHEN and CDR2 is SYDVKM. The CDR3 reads CASSFPAEGEVGPQHF. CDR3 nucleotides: TGTGCCAGCAGTTTCCCCGCCGAAGGGGAGGTCGGCCCCCAGCATTTT.

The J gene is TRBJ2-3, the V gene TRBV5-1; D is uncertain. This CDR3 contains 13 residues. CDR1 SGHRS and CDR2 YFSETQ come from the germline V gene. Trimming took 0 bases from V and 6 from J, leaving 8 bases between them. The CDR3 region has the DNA TGCGCCAGCAGCTTGGGGGCCGGCGATACGCAGTATTTT. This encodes CASSLGAGDTQYF.

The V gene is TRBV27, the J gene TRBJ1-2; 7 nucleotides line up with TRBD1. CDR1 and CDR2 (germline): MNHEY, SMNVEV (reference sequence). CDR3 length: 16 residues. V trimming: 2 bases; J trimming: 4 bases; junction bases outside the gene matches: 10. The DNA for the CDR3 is TGTGCCAGCAGTTTAAACACAGGGGCTAAAACCTATGGCTACACCTTC. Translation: CASSLNTGAKTYGYTF.